Given below is one T cell receptor (beta chain) in context. Its recognized antigen is unknown. One base away there is no much larger clone; base qualities are not given. This entry comes from a study of T cell clonotyping in hematopoietic cell transplantation (dated by TCRdb to the early 2020s). Notes on the research overall: A total of more than 130 blood samples were collected in the study from a few dozen consecutive transplant recipients and their related donors. Recruitment of patients was conducted between late 2015 and early 2017, and follow-up was continued until September 2020 or death. General findings and caveats noted by the study authors: Recipient repertoires showed only a small fraction of overlap with donor repertoires, and over 95% appeared de novo at the given depth. Inverse Simpson Index values from donors and from recipients before transplant predicted broader TCR repertoire diversity after transplant. The sample size was limited, and because cells were not sorted, the contributions of CD4 and CD8 repertoires could not be separated. After transplant, TCR diversity in recipients dropped, and pathologically expanded clonotypes climbed progressively between day 30 and day 180.

The immunoSEQ assay, a bias-controlled multiplex PCR with V- and J-specific primers, was used to amplify TCR beta CDR3 regions from genomic DNA. In a second PCR step, a proprietary barcode and Illumina adapter sequences were attached to the CDR3 amplicons. An Illumina MiSeq instrument was used to sequence the CDR3 libraries. Regarding the original processing steps: Export and quality control were performed with immunoSEQ Analyzer 3.0, and downstream analyses were performed with R Bioconductor and Immunarch. Only productive rearrangements within the normalized downsampled data set were used in the calculation of repertoire metrics. Clonotypes larger than 5 templates in the normalized cohort were defined as pathologically expanded. Repertoire diversity was measured with the Inverse Simpson Index. To capture all clonotypes, CMV-specificity analyses were performed on the non-normalized data set. TCRdb limited this immuneACCESS table to in-frame rearrangements with V and J called. A share of clones is missing; checked studies link under half to unresolved V genes, and the rest is unexplained. That table gives V, J and clone size, and the DNA gave D and trimming. The sample includes about 41,000 clones, with roughly 96% observed a single time. In total, the top ten clones hold nearly 0.95% of the sample.

In the germline V gene, CDR1 corresponds to SNHLY and CDR2 to FYNNEI. From the cysteine through the phenylalanine, the CDR3 covers 15 amino acids. Solely the CDR3 DNA is kept, with 45 bases framed from the first base. A distance of 13 bases separates the germline ends of V and J, which lose 3 bases and 2 bases respectively. Related transplant donors provided blood samples for TCR beta sequencing. Using Nuclei Lysis Solution, genomic DNA was extracted from unfractionated peripheral blood mononuclear cells that were either fresh or cryopreserved. The sequenced sample was peripheral blood mononuclear cells. This sequence originates from a man aged 30 to 45 in good health. Some clones in this sample may be carry-over from other donors' samples. Recombination linked TRBV2 to TRBJ2-5; TRBD1 could be the D gene, as 8 bases match. The nucleotides are TGTGCCAGCAGTGAGAACAGGGGGGGGCAAGAGACCCAGTACTTC. Its protein product is CASSENRGGQETQYF. The reference TRBV2 and TRBJ2-5 proteins fill in what lies around the CDR3, so the full variable domain reads EPEVTQTPSHQVTQMGQEVILRCVPISNHLYFYWYRQILGQKVEFLVSFYNNEISEKSEIFDDQFSVERPDGSNFTLKIRSTKLEDSAMYFCASSENRGGQETQYFGPGTRLLVL.